The 7 T cell receptor beta chains below were found in one sample sequenced in a study of technical replicates of blood from a handful of donors. The assay was immunoSEQ multiplex PCR, and TCRdb's table has in-frame clones only and misses some. The sample contains tens of thousands of clones, around 88% of which appear only once. Sequencing input: PBMCs. Receptor source: a human donor in good health. Some clones in this sample may be carry-over from other donors' samples.

V is TRBV7-9 and J is TRBJ1-1; tentative D call: TRBD1 (5 bases). Germline CDR1 reads SEHNR; CDR2 reads FQNEAQ (reference sequence). V was trimmed by 3 bases and J by 4 bases, leaving 15 bases between them. There are 15 residues in the CDR3. The CDR3 nucleotides read TGTGCCAGCAGCTTTTTAGTCATGGGGGGCACTGAAGCTTTCTTT. This gives the protein CASSFLVMGGTEAFF.

The V and J genes are TRBV7-7 and TRBJ1-1; unclear D gene. The length of the CDR3 is 14 residues. With 1 base removed from V and 0 bases from J, the gap between germline ends came to 6 bases. Germline CDR1 and CDR2: SSHAT and FNYEAQ (reference sequence). The CDR3 is CASSLGQMNTEAFF. The CDR3 nucleotides read TGTGCCAGCAGCTTAGGGCAGATGAACACTGAAGCTTTCTTT.

CDR3 protein: CASSEERETDTQYF. The CDR3 coding sequence is TGTGCCAGCAGTGAGGAGCGGGAGACAGATACGCAGTATTTT. The rearrangement joins TRBV6-4 to TRBJ2-3; 8 bases line up with TRBD2. The CDR3 spans 14 residues. Germline loops: CDR1 MRHNA, CDR2 SNTAGT. V shed 3 bases, J shed 3 bases, and the junction held 2 bases outside the gene matches.

This chain connects TRBV7-9 to TRBJ2-1; 10 bases fit TRBD2. This CDR3 comprises 18 residues. Germline CDR1 and CDR2: SEHNR and FQNEAQ (reference sequence). After removal of 5 bases from V and 7 bases from J, the junction contained 17 bases not matched to a gene. CDR3 nucleotide sequence: TGTGCCAGCAGCCTAGGCGTCCTAGCGGGGGTGGTGGGGAATGAGCAGTTCTTC. Its protein is CASSLGVLAGVVGNEQFF.

The rearrangement links TRBV7-9 to TRBJ2-7; TRBD1 matches 9 bases. Germline lookup yields CDR1 SEHNR and CDR2 FQNEAQ (reference sequence). V lost 3 bases and J lost 3; bases outside the gene matches: 6. This CDR3 contains 15 residues. This CDR3 is CASSFSQGQGYEQYF. CDR3 coding DNA: TGTGCCAGCAGCTTCAGTCAGGGACAGGGCTACGAGCAGTACTTC.

The chain links TRBV19 to TRBJ2-7, with TRBD2 as a possible D gene (6 bases). V was cut by 6 bases and J by 0 bases, with 15 bases left in between. There are 15 residues in the CDR3. Germline loops: CDR1 LNHDA, CDR2 SQIVND (reference sequence). The CDR3 loop is CASRIQFGGSYEQYF. The CDR3 region has the DNA TGTGCCAGTAGAATCCAATTCGGGGGCTCCTACGAGCAGTACTTC.

The V and J genes are TRBV7-9 and TRBJ2-3; a possible D gene is TRBD2 (5 bases). The CDR3 runs 14 residues. Germline assignment: CDR1 SEHNR and CDR2 FQNEAQ (reference sequence). V was shortened by 6 bases and J by 3 bases, with 13 bases between the two germline ends. CDR3 in amino acids: CASRPLAGTDTQYF. As DNA, the CDR3 is TGTGCCAGCAGGCCCCTGGCGGGTACAGATACGCAGTATTTT.